These 14 T cell receptor beta chains share one sample of origin, sequenced in a study of CD8 T cells in ankylosing spondylitis (dated by TCRdb to about 2017). Library method: 5' RACE. Sequencing was carried out with an Illumina HiSeq 2500. TCRdb reprocessing: public reads trimmed at Q25 with fastp, clones called with MiXCR, in-frame beta chains kept. Each entry is one CDR3 protein sequence, shown with its most common DNA and genes. For this sample the table gives roughly 30,000 distinct CDR3 sequences, of which about 31% were detected only once. The top ten clonotypes cover about 48% of the sample. The sample taken for sequencing was synovial fluid, either unsorted or a sorted T cell fraction (not recorded which). These receptors were taken from a male donor with ankylosing spondylitis.

This chain connects TRBV20-1 to TRBJ2-2, with D perhaps assigned TRBD1 or TRBD2 (5 bases each). CDR1 DFQATT and CDR2 SNEGSKA come from the germline V gene (reference sequence). V lost 2 bases and J lost 3, with 19 bases in between. The CDR3 extends over 17 amino acids. For the CDR3, the DNA is TGCAGTGCTAGAATTCTGGGACCTACCCTGGACACCGGGGAGCTGTTTTTT. The encoded protein is CSARILGPTLDTGELFF.

This clonotype was counted ten times or more. V gene TRBV11-2 combines with J gene TRBJ2-5; D possibly uses TRBD1 or TRBD2 (5 bases each). The CDR3 is 14 amino acids. Trimming cost V 2 bases and J 3 bases, with 10 bases left between them. CDR1 is SGHAT and CDR2 is FQNNGV in the germline V gene. The CDR3 DNA reads TGTGCCAGCAGCTTACTACTAGGGGAAGAGACCCAGTACTTC. Translation: CASSLLLGEETQYF. Filled out from reference TRBV11-2 and TRBJ2-5, the complete variable domain reads EAGVAQSPRYKIIEKRQSVAFWCNPISGHATLYWYQQILGQGPKLLIQFQNNGVVDDSQLPKDRFSAERLKGVDSTLKIQPAKLEDSAVYLCASSLLLGEETQYFGPGTRLLVL.

This clonotype was picked up one time. The rearrangement links TRBV10-3 to TRBJ2-3; 12 bases agree with TRBD1. The CDR3 covers 21 residues. Germline V gives CDR1 ENHRY, CDR2 SYGVKD. CDR3 sequence reads: CATSDQKPGQGAILSTDTQYF. The CDR3 region has the DNA TGTGCGACCAGTGATCAAAAACCGGGACAGGGGGCAATTTTAAGCACAGATACGCAGTATTTT.

This clonotype has ten or more counts. The chain links TRBV19 to TRBJ2-2; tentatively, D is TRBD1 (6 bases). Germline loops: CDR1 LNHDA, CDR2 SQIVND (reference sequence). Trimming took off 6 bases at V and 6 bases at J, with 17 bases between the two ends. The CDR3 is 15 amino acids. CDR3 region: CASRSHRESPGELFF. The CDR3, as DNA: TGTGCCAGTAGAAGTCACAGGGAGAGTCCCGGGGAGCTGTTTTTT.

This clonotype was observed a few times. The chain carries TRBV24-1 and TRBJ2-1; 10 positions agree with TRBD2. V dropped 3 bases and J dropped 6; count of bases not matched to a gene: 4. This CDR3 contains 15 residues. The germline V gene has CDR1 KGHDR and CDR2 SFDVKD. The DNA of the CDR3 is TGTGCCACCAGTGATCTAGCGGGAGATAGCAATGAGCAGTTCTTC. It encodes CATSDLAGDSNEQFF.

CDR3 protein: CSAMPANTEAFF. The CDR3 DNA sequence: TGCAGTGCAATGCCCGCGAACACTGAAGCTTTCTTT. The chain joins TRBV20-1 to TRBJ1-1; D is unclear. The CDR3 sequence is 12 residues long. Germline values: CDR1 DFQATT, CDR2 SNEGSKA (reference sequence). V lost 6 bases, J lost 1 base, and 9 bases lay in between.

To note about this clonotype: The junction differs from germline at one of its ends, possibly a read error. The chain links TRBV7-9 to TRBJ1-5, with D unclear. CDR3 size: 12 residues. CDR1 and CDR2 (germline): SEHNR, FQNEAQ (reference sequence). The CDR3 DNA sequence: TGTACCAGTACGAGGGATAATCAGCCCCAGCATTTT. As protein: CTSTRDNQPQHF. Combining the CDR3 with reference TRBV7-9 and TRBJ1-5 gives the whole variable domain DTGVSQNPRHKITKRGQNVTFRCDPISEHNRLYWYRQTLGQGPEFLTYFQNEAQLEKSRLLSDRFSAERPKGSFSTLEIQRTEQGDSAMYLCTSTRDNQPQHFGDGTRLSIL.

The gene calls are TRBV4-1 and TRBJ1-1, with a tentative D call TRBD1 (5 bases). The ends were cut back, 2 bases at V and 2 bases at J, with 12 bases in the middle. Germline values: CDR1 MGHRA, CDR2 YSYEKL. The CDR3 extends over 15 amino acids. CDR3 sequence reads: CASSQKEGFNTEAFF. The CDR3 nucleotides are TGCGCCAGCAGCCAAAAGGAGGGGTTTAACACTGAAGCTTTCTTT.

This clonotype is judged medium-sized. This rearrangement joins TRBV5-1 to TRBJ1-2; 12 nucleotides line up with TRBD1. J gave up 4 bases and V 0 bases, and 4 bases lay outside the gene matches. The CDR3 spans 16 residues. Germline CDR1 reads SGHRS; CDR2 reads YFSETQ. CDR3 in amino acids: CASSLEGQGAVYGYTF. CDR3 sequence (DNA): TGCGCCAGCAGCTTGGAGGGACAGGGGGCGGTCTATGGCTACACCTTC.

This clonotype was detected many times. The chain is built from TRBV20-1 and TRBJ2-1; TRBD2 aligns across 12 bases. CDR1 DFQATT and CDR2 SNEGSKA come from the germline V gene (reference sequence). This CDR3 region has 15 residues. DNA of the CDR3: TGCAGCCTTTATACTAGCGGGAGGACTCCCGGTGAGCAGTTCTTC. Its translation is CSLYTSGRTPGEQFF.

This sequence joins TRBV14 and TRBJ1-1; 7 bases are a match to TRBD1. This CDR3 region has 15 residues. J lost 4 bases, V lost 4 bases, and 9 bases had no gene match. The germline V gene has CDR1 SGHDN and CDR2 FVKESK. This chain's CDR3 is CASSPAPQGVTEAFF. The CDR3, as DNA: TGTGCCAGCAGCCCCGCACCTCAGGGGGTCACTGAAGCTTTCTTT.

The CDR3 nucleotides are TGTGCCAGCAGCCCCAGACTAGCGGGAACATACGAGCAGTACTTC. It translates to CASSPRLAGTYEQYF. The genes are TRBV7-6 and TRBJ2-7; 11 bases are a match to TRBD2. The CDR3 is made up of 15 amino acids. V was pared by 5 bases and J by 4 bases, with 7 bases of the junction left unmatched. CDR1 and CDR2 (germline): SGHVS, FNYEAQ.

The CDR3 DNA reads TGTGCCATCAGGCCGGGCCAAATTACAGATACGCAGTATTTT. Its protein product is CAIRPGQITDTQYF. The chain is built from TRBV10-3 and TRBJ2-3, with D hard to call. This CDR3 has 14 amino acids. Germline V gene sequence: CDR1 ENHRY, CDR2 SYGVKD. The V end was cut by 6 bases, the J end by 3 bases, with 13 bases between.

By share of the sample, this clonotype is large (0.1 to 1%). The chain recombines TRBV20-1 with TRBJ2-5; perhaps TRBD2 as D (5 bases). There are 12 residues in the CDR3. Per germline, CDR1 DFQATT and CDR2 SNEGSKA (reference sequence). Trimming took 0 bases from V and 9 from J, leaving 11 bases between them. The CDR3 region is CSARDYGVAQYF. The CDR3 coding sequence is TGCAGTGCTAGAGATTACGGGGTGGCCCAGTACTTC.